Listed here are 31 T cell receptor beta chains from one sample, sequenced in a study of CXCR3-negative and CXCR3-positive naive CD8 T cells (dated by TCRdb to about 2019). TCRdb lists the instrument as NextSeq 550. The Human TCR Profiling Kit (MiLaboratory) was used to prepare UMI-labeled 5' RACE TRB cDNA libraries. With the reads reprocessed by TCRdb, a single entry stands for each CDR3 protein sequence and no DNA is reported. In this sample's table one finds about 24,000 distinct CDR3 sequences. The ten biggest clones cover roughly 4% of the sample. Sequencing was done on a sample of naive CXCR3- CD8+ T cells from blood. The sample's cell subset or site label, in plain terms: CD45RO-CCR7+CD27+CD95- naive CD8+ T cells lacking CXCR3 (TNR3-). The source is a human donor in good health. Some clones in this sample may be carry-over from other donors' samples.

The chain recombines TRBV2 with TRBJ2-1; TCRdb reports TRBD2, a call that lacks DNA to check it against. CDR3 size: 17 residues. Germline loops: CDR1 SNHLY, CDR2 FYNNEI. CDR3 region: CASSEDLAGGLRNEQFF. Complete variable domain (other parts from reference TRBV2 and TRBJ2-1): EPEVTQTPSHQVTQMGQEVILRCVPISNHLYFYWYRQILGQKVEFLVSFYNNEISEKSEIFDDQFSVERPDGSNFTLKIRSTKLEDSAMYFCASSEDLAGGLRNEQFFGPGTRLTVL.

The V gene is TRBV29-1, the J gene TRBJ2-1; the D gene TCRdb calls, TRBD1, cannot be checked with no DNA. The CDR3 consists of 12 residues. CDR1 SQVTM and CDR2 ANQGSEA come from the germline V gene. CDR3 protein: CSVSNRGGEQFF.

The J gene is TRBJ1-1, the V gene TRBV6-2 or TRBV6-3. Germline values: CDR1 MNHEY, CDR2 SVGEGT. This CDR3 has 13 amino acids. The CDR3 loop reads CASSYNEDTEAFF.

The rearrangement joins TRBV9 to TRBJ2-1; TCRdb's D gene call, TRBD1, goes unchecked for lack of DNA. CDR1 and CDR2 from the germline V gene are SGDLS and YYNGEE. This CDR3 region has 15 residues. CDR3 protein: CASSLGRVGGNEQFF. Full variable domain (outside the CDR3, taken from reference TRBV9 and TRBJ2-1): DSGVTQTPKHLITATGQRVTLRCSPRSGDLSVYWYQQSLDQGLQFLIQYYNGEERAKGNILERFSAQQFPDLHSELNLSSLELGDSALYFCASSLGRVGGNEQFFGPGTRLTVL.

The chain is built from TRBV11-2 and TRBJ2-2; there is no DNA to check the TCRdb D call of TRBD1. CDR3 size: 17 residues. Germline V gene data show CDR1 as SGHAT and CDR2 as FQNNGV. The CDR3 region is CASSFILQGINTGELFF.

The rearrangement uses TRBV5-5 and TRBJ2-1; TCRdb's D call of TRBD1 is untestable without DNA. Germline V gene data show CDR1 as SGHKS and CDR2 as YYEKEE (reference sequence). The CDR3 consists of 15 residues. CDR3 protein: CASSLTGDYKNEQFF. Looking up the rest from reference TRBV5-5 and TRBJ2-1 gives the full variable domain: DAGVTQSPTHLIKTRGQQVTLRCSPISGHKSVSWYQQVLGQGPQFIFQYYEKEERGRGNFPDRFSARQFPNYSSELNVNALLLGDSALYLCASSLTGDYKNEQFFGPGTRLTVL.

V and J are TRBV7-2 and TRBJ2-7; without DNA, the TCRdb call of TRBD1 cannot be checked. The CDR3 is made up of 15 amino acids. CDR1 SGHTA and CDR2 FQGNSA come from the germline V gene. The CDR3 loop reads CASTAPEQGTHEQYF.

V usage is TRBV29-1 and J usage is TRBJ2-5; the D call from TCRdb, TRBD1, cannot be confirmed without DNA. Per the germline V gene, CDR1 is SQVTM and CDR2 is ANQGSEA. This CDR3 is 12 amino acids long. CDR3 region: CSVARDVETQYF.

The chain carries TRBV29-1 and TRBJ1-1. This CDR3 comprises 12 residues. Germline CDR1 reads SQVTM; CDR2 reads ANQGSEA. The CDR3: CSVEGLYTEAFF. Variable domain in full (rest from reference TRBV29-1 and TRBJ1-1): SAVISQKPSRDICQRGTSLTIQCQVDSQVTMMFWYRQQPGQSLTLIATANQGSEATYESGFVIDKFPISRPNLTFSTLTVSNMSPEDSSIYLCSVEGLYTEAFFGQGTRLTVV.

V usage is TRBV5-1 and J usage is TRBJ1-1; the TRBD1 assignment by TCRdb is unverifiable without DNA. Germline V gene lookup returns CDR1 SGHRS and CDR2 YFSETQ. The CDR3 runs to 14 residues. CDR3 residues: CASSRGTENTEAFF.

The genes are TRBV7-8 and TRBJ2-6; TCRdb picks TRBD1, but there is no DNA to check that call. Per germline, CDR1 SGHVS and CDR2 FQNEAQ. This CDR3 has 15 amino acids. The CDR3 sequence is CASSQGRVGANVLTF.

This rearrangement joins TRBV7-2 to TRBJ2-3. The CDR3 is 14 amino acids. In germline, CDR1 is SGHTA, CDR2 FQGNSA. The CDR3 reads CASSLVPSRDTKYF.

This sequence joins TRBV10-2 and TRBJ2-7; lacking DNA, the TRBD1 call made by TCRdb goes unchecked. The germline V gene encodes CDR1 WSHSY and CDR2 SAAADI. The CDR3 is made up of 14 amino acids. CDR3 loop: CASSSGTPRHEQYF.

This rearrangement joins TRBV4-1 to TRBJ2-3; TCRdb designates TRBD1, a call that cannot be tested without DNA. The CDR3 spans 14 residues. Germline V gene lookup returns CDR1 MGHRA and CDR2 YSYEKL. CDR3 in amino acids: CASSLGQGADTQYF.

This sequence joins TRBV7-2 and TRBJ1-5; the TCRdb D gene call, TRBD1, has no DNA to confirm it. CDR1 and CDR2 from the germline V gene are SGHTA and FQGNSA. The CDR3 totals 14 residues. CDR3: CASSPPGVGWPQHF.

This clonotype ranks as medium-sized in terms of frequency. The rearrangement uses TRBV11-3 and TRBJ1-2; TCRdb designates TRBD1, a call that cannot be tested without DNA. Germline CDR1 is SGHNT and CDR2 is YENEEA. This CDR3 is 17 amino acids long. The CDR3 loop reads CASSSTNQGRGRYGYTF.

The rearrangement uses TRBV4-3 and TRBJ1-1; the TRBD1 assignment by TCRdb is unverifiable without DNA. Germline V lookup: CDR1 LGHNA, CDR2 YSLEER. The CDR3 is made up of 16 amino acids. This CDR3 is CASSLDQTKGLTEAFF.

The gene calls are TRBV29-1 and TRBJ1-2; TCRdb's assignment of TRBD1 cannot be checked, as there is no DNA. Germline V gives CDR1 SQVTM, CDR2 ANQGSEA. CDR3 length equals 13 residues. The CDR3 spells CSGLGQTNYGYTF.

V gene TRBV12-3 or TRBV12-4 combines with J gene TRBJ2-7; the D call of TRBD2 rests on TCRdb alone, since no DNA is present to check it. This CDR3 comprises 14 residues. CDR3 amino acids: CASREGLAGYEQYF.

In terms of frequency, this clonotype is medium-sized. V gene TRBV29-1 combines with J gene TRBJ2-7; TCRdb's D call of TRBD1 is untestable without DNA. The CDR3 length is 15 residues. Germline V gene sequence: CDR1 SQVTM, CDR2 ANQGSEA. The CDR3 loop reads CSVKNVGQKFYEQYF.

The chain combines TRBV29-1 with TRBJ2-2; the D call from TCRdb, TRBD1, cannot be confirmed without DNA. The CDR3 has 15 residues. Germline lookup yields CDR1 SQVTM and CDR2 ANQGSEA. CDR3: CSVRGTRFGTGELFF.

Judged by frequency, this clonotype is medium-sized. V usage is TRBV10-3 and J usage is TRBJ2-1; TCRdb's D call of TRBD2 is untestable without DNA. Germline loops: CDR1 ENHRY, CDR2 SYGVKD. The CDR3 consists of 16 residues. The CDR3 sequence is CAISGKSGEGYNEQFF.

The chain combines TRBV27 with TRBJ2-1; absent DNA, TCRdb's TRBD2 call cannot be checked. The CDR3 has 14 residues. The germline V gene has CDR1 MNHEY and CDR2 SMNVEV (reference sequence). CDR3 in amino acids: CASSFGGEVSEQFF.

The chain carries TRBV7-6 and TRBJ1-3. This CDR3 has 17 amino acids. Germline V lookup: CDR1 SGHVS, CDR2 FNYEAQ. CDR3 sequence: CASSLSAGRRSGNTIYF.

The V and J genes are TRBV28 and TRBJ2-7; TCRdb's D gene call, TRBD1, goes unchecked for lack of DNA. Germline lookup yields CDR1 MDHEN and CDR2 SYDVKM. CDR3 length: 13 residues. The CDR3 is CASSLTGRYEQYF.

The V and J genes are TRBV28 and TRBJ2-1; absent DNA, TCRdb's TRBD1 call cannot be checked. Germline lookup yields CDR1 MDHEN and CDR2 SYDVKM. The CDR3 sequence is 14 residues long. The CDR3: CASSLRGTHNEQFF.

V gene TRBV20-1 combines with J gene TRBJ1-2. Germline V gene sequence: CDR1 DFQATT, CDR2 SNEGSKA (reference sequence). The CDR3 has 14 amino acids. CDR3 protein: CSAREGLANYGYTF.

The chain combines TRBV11-2 with TRBJ2-3. This CDR3 spans 11 amino acids. CDR1 is SGHAT and CDR2 is FQNNGV in the germline V gene. CDR3 sequence reads: CASRYVDTQYF. The full variable domain, in which reference TRBV11-2 and TRBJ2-3 provide the parts outside the CDR3, is EAGVAQSPRYKIIEKRQSVAFWCNPISGHATLYWYQQILGQGPKLLIQFQNNGVVDDSQLPKDRFSAERLKGVDSTLKIQPAKLEDSAVYLCASRYVDTQYFGPGTRLTVL.

The chain is built from TRBV29-1 and TRBJ2-7. The CDR3 length is 12 residues. Germline CDR1 and CDR2: SQVTM and ANQGSEA. The CDR3 is CSVRDGSYEQYF.

This rearrangement joins TRBV4-1 to TRBJ2-7. Germline loops: CDR1 MGHRA, CDR2 YSYEKL. This CDR3 contains 13 residues. CDR3 protein: CASSQGTVYEQYF.

This clonotype is classed as medium-sized (0.01 to 0.1%) by frequency. The chain employs TRBV9 and TRBJ2-4; TCRdb reports TRBD1, a call that lacks DNA to check it against. The CDR3 consists of 14 residues. Per germline, CDR1 SGDLS and CDR2 YYNGEE. CDR3 sequence reads: CASSPTVAKNIQYF.